The 6 T cell receptor beta chains given below trace back to one sample, sequenced in a study of shared clonotypes between healthy human individuals. Profiling relied on immunoSEQ multiplex PCR, and the TCRdb table lists in-frame clones only, not all of them. This sample has 2.3 million or so clones, with 80% to 95% found just once. The sample taken for sequencing was naive CD4+ T cells from PBMCs. Subset reported: CD45RA+ positively selected. These receptors all stem from a man aged 18 to 29 in good health. Some clones in this sample may be carry-over from other donors' samples.

As regards this clone: The sample contains more than one DNA sequence encoding this CDR3. J is TRBJ2-1 and V is TRBV5-1; no clear D gene. V lost 4 bases and J lost 0, with 8 bases in between. This CDR3 is 14 amino acids long. From germline, CDR1 is SGHRS and CDR2 YFSETQ. The CDR3 DNA is TGCGCCAGCAGCCTACAGAGCTCCTACAATGAGCAGTTCTTC. Its translation is CASSLQSSYNEQFF.

This rearrangement joins TRBV18 to TRBJ2-7; D may correspond to TRBD1 or TRBD2 (5 bases each). Germline CDR1 and CDR2: KGHSH and LQKENI. V was shortened by 5 bases and J by 6 bases, with 14 bases between the two germline ends. CDR3 size: 13 residues. The CDR3 sequence is CASSGTASVEQYF. The CDR3 DNA sequence: TGTGCCAGCTCAGGGACCGCCAGCGTCGAGCAGTACTTC.

In regard to this clone: The sample carries other DNA sequences with the same CDR3. This rearrangement joins TRBV9 to TRBJ2-5, with TRBD2 as a possible D gene (6 bases). The V gene lost 2 bases and the J gene lost 4 bases, with 9 bases spanning the gap. The CDR3 consists of 13 residues. The germline CDR1 and CDR2 sequences are SGDLS and YYNGEE. DNA of the CDR3: TGTGCCAGCAGCGTCCAGGGAGGAGAGACCCAGTACTTC. It is translated as CASSVQGGETQYF.

This sequence joins TRBV5-1 and TRBJ2-3; the match to TRBD2 covers 10 bases. After removal of 0 bases from V and 5 bases from J, the junction contained 9 bases not matched to a gene. CDR3 length: 17 amino acids. Germline V gene lookup returns CDR1 SGHRS and CDR2 YFSETQ. The CDR3 region is CASSLGLAGVRVDTQYF. The CDR3 DNA sequence: TGCGCCAGCAGCTTGGGGCTAGCGGGAGTCCGTGTAGATACGCAGTATTTT.

CDR3 sequence (DNA): TGTGCCAGCAGCCTAGGGACCGCAAATGAGCAGTTCTTC. This sequence encodes CASSLGTANEQFF. V gene TRBV9 combines with J gene TRBJ2-1; D may be TRBD1 or TRBD2 (5 bases each). Germline CDR1 SGDLS, CDR2 YYNGEE. The ends were cut back, 4 bases at V and 7 bases at J, with 12 bases in the middle. The CDR3 has 13 residues.

This sequence joins TRBV2 and TRBJ2-7; tentatively, D is TRBD1 or TRBD2 (5 bases each). This CDR3 is 14 amino acids long. Germline values: CDR1 SNHLY, CDR2 FYNNEI. Trimming took off 7 bases at V and 0 bases at J, with 13 bases between the two ends. This CDR3 is CASTWDRDSYEQYF. CDR3 DNA: TGTGCCAGCACTTGGGACCGAGACTCCTACGAGCAGTACTTC. Variable domain in full (rest from reference TRBV2 and TRBJ2-7): EPEVTQTPSHQVTQMGQEVILRCVPISNHLYFYWYRQILGQKVEFLVSFYNNEISEKSEIFDDQFSVERPDGSNFTLKIRSTKLEDSAMYFCASTWDRDSYEQYFGPGTRLTVT.